One sample yielded the 26 T cell receptor beta chains listed below, sequenced in a study of T cells expressing NK-cell markers. TCRdb re-analyzed the 5' RACE reads; it lists each CDR3 protein once, without DNA. Here the sample table reports 350,000 to 500,000 distinct CDR3 sequences. The source material was blood T cells: a sorted CD56 or NKG2C T cell subset, CD4+ or CD8+ T cells, or bulk PBMC T cells (not recorded which). The receptors here all came from a woman aged 18 to 75 in good health.

The chain carries TRBV12-3 or TRBV12-4 and TRBJ2-3; TCRdb reports TRBD2, a call that lacks DNA to check it against. The CDR3 is made up of 16 amino acids. CDR3 sequence reads: CASSHLLHPSTDTQYF.

The chain has TRBV6-5 and TRBJ2-3; TCRdb returns TRBD1, unconfirmable since there is no DNA. Per germline, CDR1 MNHEY and CDR2 SVGAGI. The CDR3 covers 18 residues. Here the CDR3 reads CASSYSRDRELGTDTQYF.

The rearrangement joins TRBV12-3 or TRBV12-4 to TRBJ2-5; TCRdb outputs TRBD1, but without DNA this stays unchecked. The CDR3 loop spans 14 amino acids. The CDR3 sequence: CASTPVGGWETQYF.

J is TRBJ1-2 and V is TRBV29-1; the D gene TCRdb calls, TRBD1, cannot be checked with no DNA. This CDR3 has 14 residues. Germline loops: CDR1 SQVTM, CDR2 ANQGSEA. The CDR3 spells CSVGSRGEIYGYTF.

The chain couples TRBV6-1 to TRBJ2-7. CDR1 and CDR2 (germline): MNHNS, SASEGT. This CDR3 has 14 residues. The CDR3 spells CASSHDGGVYEQYF.

The chain has TRBV20-1 and TRBJ2-3; TCRdb gives TRBD1 as the D gene, but with no DNA this cannot be confirmed. The CDR3 is 14 residues long. The V gene's germline CDR1 is DFQATT and CDR2 SNEGSKA (reference sequence). This chain's CDR3 is CSPGSGPSTDTQYF.

The rearrangement joins TRBV3-1 to TRBJ1-5; TCRdb's assignment of TRBD1 cannot be checked, as there is no DNA. Germline loops: CDR1 LGHDT, CDR2 YNNKEL (reference sequence). The CDR3 covers 15 residues. This CDR3 is CASSPRQALNQPQHF.

V is TRBV20-1 and J is TRBJ2-2; TCRdb selects TRBD2, and the lack of DNA leaves this call unchecked. Germline CDR1 reads DFQATT; CDR2 reads SNEGSKA (reference sequence). This CDR3 contains 16 residues. The CDR3 region is CSASGLAEPNTGELFF.

The V gene is TRBV2, the J gene TRBJ2-1. CDR1 SNHLY and CDR2 FYNNEI come from the germline V gene. CDR3 length equals 11 residues. CDR3 region: CASFLANEQFF.

The genes are TRBV24-1 and TRBJ1-2. The CDR3 is made up of 11 amino acids. CDR1 is KGHDR and CDR2 is SFDVKD in the germline V gene. This chain's CDR3 is CATSDFRGYTF.

This rearrangement joins TRBV29-1 to TRBJ2-7; TCRdb gives TRBD1 as the D gene, but with no DNA this cannot be confirmed. Germline V gene lookup returns CDR1 SQVTM and CDR2 ANQGSEA. The CDR3 has 14 amino acids. The CDR3 spells CSAHPGQPRYEQYF.

The chain is built from TRBV12-3 or TRBV12-4 and TRBJ1-3. This CDR3 has 13 residues. The CDR3 reads CASSFGPGNTIYF.

This chain uses TRBV7-8 with TRBJ2-2; without DNA, the TCRdb call of TRBD2 cannot be checked. CDR1 is SGHVS and CDR2 is FQNEAQ in the germline V gene. The CDR3 spans 15 residues. The CDR3 sequence is CASSSSGGHTGELFF.

The V gene is TRBV28, the J gene TRBJ2-7. The CDR3 loop spans 14 amino acids. CDR1 is MDHEN and CDR2 is SYDVKM in the germline V gene. The chain's CDR3 is CASSFADISYEQYF.

J is TRBJ2-2 and V is TRBV19; TCRdb lists TRBD1, though no DNA is available to test this call. The CDR3 has 16 residues. CDR1 LNHDA and CDR2 SQIVND come from the germline V gene (reference sequence). The CDR3 loop is CASIPGRYANTGELFF.

J is TRBJ1-3 and V is TRBV12-3 or TRBV12-4. The CDR3 runs to 12 residues. CDR3 loop: CASSSPGNTIYF.

V gene TRBV20-1 combines with J gene TRBJ1-5; TCRdb's D gene call, TRBD1, goes unchecked for lack of DNA. Germline values: CDR1 DFQATT, CDR2 SNEGSKA (reference sequence). The CDR3 is 16 residues long. The CDR3 spells CSAREADRGGNQPQHF.

The chain links TRBV7-9 to TRBJ2-7; there is no DNA to check the TCRdb D call of TRBD1. The germline gives CDR1 SEHNR, CDR2 FQNEAQ (reference sequence). This CDR3 region has 14 residues. The CDR3 region is CASTPGQGPYEQYF. Drawing the rest from reference TRBV7-9 and TRBJ2-7, the complete variable domain is DTGVSQNPRHKITKRGQNVTFRCDPISEHNRLYWYRQTLGQGPEFLTYFQNEAQLEKSRLLSDRFSAERPKGSFSTLEIQRTEQGDSAMYLCASTPGQGPYEQYFGPGTRLTVT.

The rearrangement uses TRBV12-3 or TRBV12-4 and TRBJ1-5; there is no DNA to check the TCRdb D call of TRBD1. This CDR3 comprises 15 residues. CDR3 sequence reads: CASSLDRVANQPQHF.

CDR3 sequence reads: CASSSRDRQPDSPYQPQHF. This chain uses TRBV6-4 with TRBJ1-5; TCRdb reports TRBD1, a call that lacks DNA to check it against. The CDR3 runs to 19 residues. Germline lookup yields CDR1 MRHNA and CDR2 SNTAGT.

This sequence joins TRBV4-3 and TRBJ2-2. The germline V gene has CDR1 LGHNA and CDR2 YSLEER. The CDR3 spans 16 residues. CDR3: CASSHDSTANTGELFF.

This chain uses TRBV5-1 with TRBJ2-6. The CDR3 consists of 17 residues. CDR1 is SGHRS, CDR2 YFSETQ, per germline. CDR3 in amino acids: CASSLAVQGNGANVLTF.

CDR3 protein: CATGGTSGSREQYF. The chain joins TRBV12-3 or TRBV12-4 to TRBJ2-7; without DNA, the TCRdb call of TRBD2 cannot be checked. The CDR3 sequence is 14 residues long.

The CDR3: CASSKWREVDLKETQYF. The chain recombines TRBV21-1 with TRBJ2-5; TCRdb reports TRBD2, a call that lacks DNA to check it against. TRBV21-1 is a pseudogene segment. The CDR3 sequence is 17 residues long.

The chain is built from TRBV9 and TRBJ2-6. The CDR3 extends over 15 amino acids. Germline V gene lookup returns CDR1 SGDLS and CDR2 YYNGEE. This chain's CDR3 is CASSVGNSGANVLTF. Filled out from reference TRBV9 and TRBJ2-6, the complete variable domain reads DSGVTQTPKHLITATGQRVTLRCSPRSGDLSVYWYQQSLDQGLQFLIQYYNGEERAKGNILERFSAQQFPDLHSELNLSSLELGDSALYFCASSVGNSGANVLTFGAGSRLTVL.

The CDR3 spells CAISGLADIGEQYF. The V and J genes are TRBV10-3 and TRBJ2-7; TCRdb gives TRBD2 as the D gene, but with no DNA this cannot be confirmed. This CDR3 contains 14 residues. Germline-derived CDR1 and CDR2 are ENHRY and SYGVKD.